The clone carrying this T cell receptor beta chain was seen a few times. The antigen is unknown. The sample belongs to a study of T cell repertoires in cytomegalovirus infection. Across the study: HLA-C-restricted CMV epitopes, recently identified, and well-studied HLA-B-restricted ones were used by the study. CMV infection together with matching HLA type was indicated by public TCR beta signatures.

Trimming took off 2 bases at V and 5 bases at J, with 15 bases between the two ends. The length of the CDR3 is 15 residues. From germline, CDR1 is SGHTA and CDR2 FQGTGA. General observations from the study: Ex vivo responses were dominated by HLA-C-restricted CMV-specific TCR beta clonotypes. Carriage of CMV together with the relevant HLA was identifiable through cumulative public TCR beta family frequency.

TCRdb redid the calling of the reads with MiXCR, one entry per CDR3 protein. Found here are under 150,000 distinct CDR3 sequences, around 30% of them singletons; the top ten hold 41%. The V call is TRBV7-3, the J call TRBJ2-5; a possible D gene is TRBD1 (6 bases). This receptor was identified in a human donor in good health (CMV status not recorded). Some clones in this sample may be carry-over from other donors' samples. The sequences come from CD8+ T cells from cultured PBMCs, collected from culture after CMV antigen stimulation. CDR3 sequence reads: CASSLEQTGIETQYF. For the CDR3, the DNA is TGTGCCAGCAGCTTAGAACAAACAGGGATCGAGACCCAGTACTTC.